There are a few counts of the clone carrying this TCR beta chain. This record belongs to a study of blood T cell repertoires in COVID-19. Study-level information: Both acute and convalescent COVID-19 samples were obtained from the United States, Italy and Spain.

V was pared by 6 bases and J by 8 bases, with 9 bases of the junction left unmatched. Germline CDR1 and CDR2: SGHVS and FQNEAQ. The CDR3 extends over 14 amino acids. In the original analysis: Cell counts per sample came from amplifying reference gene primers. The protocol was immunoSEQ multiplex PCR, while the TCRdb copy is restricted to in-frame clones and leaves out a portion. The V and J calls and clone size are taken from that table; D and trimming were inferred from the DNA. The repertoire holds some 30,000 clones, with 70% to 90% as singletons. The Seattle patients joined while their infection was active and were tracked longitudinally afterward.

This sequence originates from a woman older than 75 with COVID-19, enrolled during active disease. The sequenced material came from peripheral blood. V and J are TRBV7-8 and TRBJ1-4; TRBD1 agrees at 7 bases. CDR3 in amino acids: CASSVGGASEKLFF. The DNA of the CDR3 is TGTGCCAGCAGTGTAGGGGGCGCAAGCGAAAAACTGTTTTTT.